A single sample gave rise to the 2 T cell receptor beta chains below, sequenced in a study of sequential checkpoint blockade in melanoma. Sequenced by immunoSEQ multiplex PCR; TCRdb stores in-frame clones only, minus some. The sample records about 6,400 clones, about 21% being singletons. The treatment: randomized to nivolumab then ipilimumab (arm A) or the reverse (arm B). The starting material was tumor tissue (inferred from file names), obtained from a patient given nivolumab and ipilimumab in sequence. The source of these receptors is a human donor with melanoma.

The CDR3 loop reads CAWSLRLGETQYF. In DNA, the CDR3 is TGTGCCTGGAGTCTCCGACTAGGAGAGACCCAGTACTTC. The rearrangement links TRBV30 to TRBJ2-5; TRBD2 is a possible D gene (6 bases). The CDR3 loop spans 13 amino acids. Trimming stripped 2 bases from V and 4 bases from J, with 11 bases between. Germline V gives CDR1 GTSNPN, CDR2 SVGIG (reference sequence).

The chain links TRBV19 to TRBJ2-1; the D gene is possibly TRBD2 (5 bases). Germline lookup yields CDR1 LNHDA and CDR2 SQIVND (reference sequence). Trimming stripped 9 bases from V and 7 bases from J, with 13 bases between. The CDR3 has 12 residues. This chain's CDR3 is CASATRQNEQFF. The CDR3 bases are TGTGCCAGCGCAACTAGGCAAAATGAGCAGTTCTTC.